Following are 18 T cell receptor beta chains from one sample sequenced in a study of human T cells and chemical hapten exposure. Stated time point: patch test 3, about 24 weeks after DPC sensitization. This sample's treatment: therapeutic diphenylcyclopropenone sensitization with weekly scalp DPC. TCRdb reprocessed the RACE reads via MiXCR and lists one record per CDR3 protein. There are 180,000 or so distinct CDR3 sequences in the sample; around 25% occur only once, and 2% to 3% lies in the top ten. Here the sequenced sample was whole blood, taken in connection with sensitization to the hapten diphenylcyclopropenone (DPC). The origin of the receptors is a middle-aged woman with alopecia areata. Some clones in this sample may be carry-over from other donors' samples.

The V gene is TRBV23-1, the J gene TRBJ2-7; D not resolved. TRBV23-1 belongs to the ORF category, with a function that is uncertain. There are 17 residues in the CDR3. Trimming removed 3 bases from V and 0 bases from J, with 18 bases in between. The CDR3 bases are TGCGCCAGCAGTCAGTGTCAGGCCCCGCTTGTCTCCTACGAGCAGTACTTC. Its protein product is CASSQCQAPLVSYEQYF.

The rearrangement uses TRBV28 and TRBJ1-5, with TRBD1 matching 8 bases. Looked up from germline, CDR1 is MDHEN and CDR2 is SYDVKM. The CDR3 extends over 14 amino acids. V was clipped by 2 bases and J by 6 bases; unmatched bases: 3. The CDR3 nucleotides read TGTGCCAGCAGTTTAGAGACAGGGGCTCAGCCCCAGCATTTT. It is translated as CASSLETGAQPQHF.

This clonotype was detected only a few times. The chain uses TRBV20-1 and TRBJ2-7; D might be TRBD2 (5 bases). Trimming stripped 4 bases from V and 0 bases from J, with 16 bases between. This CDR3 region has 15 residues. Germline loops: CDR1 DFQATT, CDR2 SNEGSKA (reference sequence). The DNA for the CDR3 is TGCAGTGCTACCCTAGGGCGTAGCGCCTCCTACGAGCAGTACTTC. This translates into CSATLGRSASYEQYF.

A few counts support this clonotype. The CDR3 is CASSPITGGNYTF. The DNA of the CDR3 is TGTGCCAGCAGTCCAATTACAGGGGGGAACTACACCTTC. The rearrangement joins TRBV11-2 to TRBJ1-2; TRBD1 agrees at 8 bases. The CDR3 loop spans 13 amino acids. V shed 6 bases, J shed 10 bases, and the junction held 10 bases outside the gene matches. Germline V gene lookup returns CDR1 SGHAT and CDR2 FQNNGV.

This clonotype was seen more than once but under ten times. This chain joins TRBV2 and TRBJ2-7; D not certain. Germline V CDR1 and CDR2: SNHLY, FYNNEI. Trimming took off 4 bases at V and 3 bases at J, with 7 bases between the two ends. The CDR3 runs to 12 residues. Written as DNA, the CDR3 is TGTGCCAGCAGTGCGGTCGGCTACGAGCAGTACTTC. Translating it yields CASSAVGYEQYF.

The V call is TRBV27, the J call TRBJ2-1, with TRBD2 identical over 7 bases. CDR3 length equals 16 residues. J gave up 3 bases and V 2 bases, and 7 bases lay outside the gene matches. The germline V gene has CDR1 MNHEY and CDR2 SMNVEV (reference sequence). DNA of the CDR3: TGTGCCAGCAGTTTAAGGCGGGAGAGGTTCTACAATGAGCAGTTCTTC. Translating it yields CASSLRRERFYNEQFF.

This clonotype was counted only a few times. This chain uses TRBV7-2 with TRBJ1-3; D remains unclear. CDR3 length: 15 amino acids. Trimming cost V 1 base and J 0 bases, with 7 bases left between them. CDR1 and CDR2 (germline): SGHTA, FQGNSA. The chain's CDR3 is CASSLGPISGNTIYF. Here the CDR3 DNA reads TGTGCCAGCAGCTTAGGGCCTATCTCTGGAAACACCATATATTTT.

The rearrangement uses TRBV28 and TRBJ2-2, with D perhaps TRBD1 (6 bases). CDR1 is MDHEN and CDR2 is SYDVKM in the germline V gene. The CDR3 is 15 amino acids. Trimming removed 5 bases from V and 5 bases from J, with 15 bases in between. In DNA, the CDR3 is TGTGCCAGCAGTCTCCGGACAGCCTGGACCGGGGAGCTGTTTTTT. Protein: CASSLRTAWTGELFF.

This clonotype was seen ten or more times. The V and J genes are TRBV7-6 and TRBJ2-5, with D perhaps given as TRBD1 or TRBD2 (5 bases each). Per germline, CDR1 SGHVS and CDR2 FNYEAQ. Trimming took off 1 base at V and 5 bases at J, with 20 bases between the two ends. This CDR3 has 17 residues. The CDR3 sequence is CASSLEGSVVLRETQYF. In DNA, the CDR3 is TGTGCCAGCAGCTTAGAGGGGAGCGTGGTCTTGAGGGAGACCCAGTACTTC.

This clonotype was seen a handful of times. The chain joins TRBV7-2 to TRBJ2-7, with no clear D. Between the trimmed V and J ends, which lost 7 bases and 4 bases, there was a span of 11 bases. The CDR3 totals 12 residues. Germline CDR1 is SGHTA and CDR2 is FQGNSA. In DNA, the CDR3 is TGTGCCAGCAACCTAGAAGGGTACGAGCAGTACTTC. Its protein product is CASNLEGYEQYF.

The sample holds a few counts of this clonotype. The genes are TRBV9 and TRBJ2-3; 9 bases agree with TRBD2. This CDR3 is built from 15 residues. CDR1 is SGDLS and CDR2 is YYNGEE in the germline V gene. J gave up 5 bases and V 0 bases, and 4 bases lay outside the gene matches. Here the CDR3 DNA reads TGTGCCAGCAGCGTAGAAATTAGCGGGGGAGATACGCAGTATTTT. As protein: CASSVEISGGDTQYF.

The rearrangement links TRBV11-2 to TRBJ2-7, with 7 nucleotides matching TRBD2. The V gene end was trimmed by 5 bases and the J gene end by 6 bases; junction bases not matched to a gene: 7. CDR1 and CDR2 (germline): SGHAT, FQNNGV. This CDR3 region has 13 residues. As DNA, the CDR3 is TGTGCCAGCAGCAGCGGGGCAGCCCGCGAGCAGTACTTC. Its protein product is CASSSGAAREQYF.

The chain couples TRBV21-1 to TRBJ1-1. TRBV21-1 is a documented pseudogene. The CDR3 has 12 residues. CDR3 DNA sequence: TGTGCCAGCATTGACCCGAACACTGAAGCTTTCTTT. Translation gives CASIDPNTEAFF.

The chain uses TRBV9 and TRBJ1-1, with 7 bases identical to TRBD1. V shed 0 bases and J 1 base; nucleotides not matched to a gene: 3. CDR1 is SGDLS and CDR2 is YYNGEE in the germline V gene. This CDR3 spans 15 amino acids. In nucleotides, the CDR3 is TGTGCCAGCAGCGTAGGCGGGACAGCGAACACTGAAGCTTTCTTT. Its translation is CASSVGGTANTEAFF.

This clonotype appeared many times. The genes are TRBV6-2 or TRBV6-3 and TRBJ2-3; a possible D gene is TRBD2 (7 bases). Deletions cut 2 bases from V and 2 bases from J, with 20 bases between. CDR1 is MNHEY, CDR2 SVGEGT, per germline. The CDR3 covers 18 residues. The CDR3 sequence is CASSYRLTGGTNTDTQYF. The CDR3 DNA reads as TGTGCCAGCAGTTACCGGTTGACAGGAGGGACTAACACAGATACGCAGTATTTT.

V is TRBV28 and J is TRBJ2-1; no firm D call. Trimming cost V 11 bases and J 0 bases, with 11 bases left between them. CDR3 length equals 13 residues. CDR1 is MDHEN and CDR2 is SYDVKM in the germline V gene. Here the CDR3 reads CAVLASSYNEQFF. CDR3 DNA: TGTGCCGTATTGGCAAGCTCCTACAATGAGCAGTTCTTC.

This clonotype came up a few times. The V gene is TRBV5-5, the J gene TRBJ2-7, with D possibly TRBD1 on 6 matching bases. Trimming shortened V by 2 bases and J by 4 bases, and 13 bases separated the two germline ends. The CDR3 is made up of 14 amino acids. The germline V gene encodes CDR1 SGHKS and CDR2 YYEKEE (reference sequence). The CDR3 loop is CASSFLAGTYEQYF. In nucleotides, the CDR3 is TGTGCCAGCAGCTTTTTGGCAGGGACATACGAGCAGTACTTC.

This sequence joins TRBV7-9 and TRBJ2-2; TRBD2 matches at 10 bases. Unmatched junction bases numbered 6, after V lost 3 bases and J lost 5 bases. This CDR3 has 16 amino acids. Germline V gene sequence: CDR1 SEHNR, CDR2 FQNEAQ (reference sequence). CDR3 loop: CASSFASGRGTGELFF. CDR3 DNA sequence: TGTGCCAGCAGCTTCGCTAGCGGGAGAGGAACCGGGGAGCTGTTTTTT.